The clone carrying this T cell receptor (beta chain) was counted a few times. Its antigen is as yet unknown. The time point denotes: persistent/refractory GD, antithyroid drugs over 5 years with positive TRAb. Isolated PBMC RNA provided the starting material for the TCR library. Combining iRepertoire HTBI primers with Arm-PCR of CDR3 regions, the authors built TCR beta libraries. TCRdb reprocessed the multiplex PCR reads with MiXCR, giving one entry per CDR3 protein. The sample has more than 300,000 distinct CDR3 sequences; roughly 25% are singletons. This specimen comes from a study of regulatory T cells in long-lasting Graves disease. Germline assignment: CDR1 GTSNPN and CDR2 SVGIG (reference sequence). The CDR3 runs to 14 residues. The junction had 9 bases not matched to a gene; V was cut back by 2 bases and J by 7 bases. Study observations and caveats: TRBV28, TRBJ1-2 and TRBJ2-5 emerged as the favored segments in persistent disease.

The receptor was isolated from a woman in her thirties or forties with Graves disease. Material: peripheral blood mononuclear cells (PBMCs), obtained when the disease was refractory, from a patient treated with antithyroid drugs. The rearrangement links TRBV30 to TRBJ2-7; 9 bases line up with TRBD2. The CDR3: CAWSPRLAGREQYF. The CDR3 DNA reads TGTGCCTGGAGTCCTCGGCTAGCGGGAAGGGAGCAGTACTTC.